The entry that follows covers one TCR beta chain sequence. The data were obtained in a study of blood T cell repertoires in COVID-19. Assay: immunoSEQ multiplex PCR; the TCRdb copy retains only in-frame clones and omits some. The data show approximately 70,000 clones, 70% to 80% seen once. This TCR was sampled from a woman aged 80 or over with active or convalescent COVID-19. Sequenced: peripheral blood.

The CDR3 region has the DNA TGTGCCAGCGAGCCGGGGGGGACCGGGGCCAACGTCCTGACTTTC. Protein product: CASEPGGTGANVLTF. The chain links TRBV5-5 to TRBJ2-6, with 8 bases fitting TRBD2. The CDR3 is made up of 15 amino acids. Germline CDR1 is SGHKS and CDR2 is YYEKEE (reference sequence). V lost 7 bases and J lost 4; bases outside the gene matches: 7.